This paragraph reports one TCR beta chain. No antigen is known for it. 13 Jbeta primers and 60 Vbeta primers were used for the PCR. Here immunoSEQ multiplex PCR was the method, and the copy in TCRdb shows in-frame clones only, minus some. The data include about 130,000 clones; the top ten clones carry approximately 0.93%. CDR1 is MGHRA and CDR2 is YSYEKL in the germline V gene. V gave up 3 bases and J gave up 5 bases; unmatched junction bases: 12. The CDR3 is 16 residues long. The source of the sample is a study of cytomegalovirus exposure and HLA in healthy donors. General observations from the study: Sequencing depth across donors, presence/absence analyses assumed, was roughly uniform. Most TCRs appeared rarely, but some public TCRs recurred in many donors.

The V gene is TRBV4-1, the J gene TRBJ2-5, with 7 bases lining up with TRBD1. Sequencing was done on a sample of PBMCs. The clonotype was recovered from a man in his late teens or twenties in good health and CMV-seronegative. The CDR3 loop reads CASSHRDSGPRETQYF. CDR3 coding DNA: TGCGCCAGCAGCCACCGGGACAGCGGACCTCGGGAGACCCAGTACTTC.